The 19 T cell receptor beta chains presented below share a single source sample, sequenced in a study of Ad26.COV2.S vaccination and SARS-CoV-2 variants. Noted treatment: some 20 received Ad26.COV2.S at low or high dose, single or two shots; 5 received placebo; per-sample allocation not given. The study sampled participants on day 63 after the first vaccine or placebo injection. Only in-frame clones appear in the TCRdb table, and some are missing; sequencing was by immunoSEQ multiplex PCR. The sample has 300,000 to 500,000 clones, 80% to 90% seen once. Sequencing was performed on peripheral blood, taken in a trial of Ad26.COV2.S vaccine versus placebo. Every receptor here comes from a person aged 18-65 years who received the Ad26.COV2.S COVID-19 vaccine or a placebo.

The chain recombines TRBV6-5 with TRBJ1-2; no firm D call. This CDR3 comprises 14 residues. From germline, CDR1 is MNHEY and CDR2 SVGAGI. The V end lost 2 bases, the J end lost 2 bases, and 9 bases lay between the germline ends. In nucleotides, the CDR3 is TGTGCCAGCAGTTACCTGACGGGGAACTATGGCTACACCTTC. It yields the protein CASSYLTGNYGYTF.

The genes are TRBV5-1 and TRBJ2-7; a weak D match, TRBD1 (6 bases). CDR1 is SGHRS and CDR2 is YFSETQ in the germline V gene. The V end lost 0 bases, the J end lost 1 base, and 11 bases lay between the germline ends. This CDR3 is built from 15 residues. Here the CDR3 DNA reads TGCGCCAGCAGCTTGGTGCAGGGGTTGTCCTACGAGCAGTACTTC. Its translation: CASSLVQGLSYEQYF. Using reference TRBV5-1 and TRBJ2-7 for the parts outside the CDR3, the full variable domain is KAGVTQTPRYLIKTRGQQVTLSCSPISGHRSVSWYQQTPGQGLQFLFEYFSETQRNKGNFPGRFSGRQFSNSRSEMNVSTLELGDSALYLCASSLVQGLSYEQYFGPGTRLTVT.

The V call is TRBV24-1, the J call TRBJ2-1, with D perhaps matching TRBD2 (8 bases). The germline CDR1 and CDR2 sequences are KGHDR and SFDVKD. V was pared by 9 bases and J by 9 bases, with 17 bases between. CDR3 length equals 13 residues. CDR3 residues: CATSIAGTVEQFF. The CDR3 nucleotides read TGTGCCACCTCGATAGCGGGGACAGTTGAGCAGTTCTTC.

The gene calls are TRBV7-2 and TRBJ1-3; the match to TRBD1 covers 7 bases. V shed 1 base and J 0 bases; nucleotides not matched to a gene: 6. The CDR3 covers 17 residues. Germline V gives CDR1 SGHTA, CDR2 FQGNSA. CDR3: CASSLEGQSISGNTIYF. The CDR3 bases are TGTGCCAGCAGCTTAGAGGGACAGTCGATCTCTGGAAACACCATATATTTT. The whole variable domain, remainder taken from reference TRBV7-2 and TRBJ1-3, is GAGVSQSPSNKVTEKGKDVELRCDPISGHTALYWYRQSLGQGLEFLIYFQGNSAPDKSGLPSDRFSAERTGGSVSTLTIQRTQQEDSAVYLCASSLEGQSISGNTIYFGEGSWLTVV.

The gene calls are TRBV6-5 and TRBJ1-2; D call uncertain. The CDR3 sequence is 16 residues long. Germline CDR1 MNHEY, CDR2 SVGAGI. With 3 bases removed from V and 8 bases from J, the gap between germline ends came to 22 bases. The CDR3, as DNA: TGTGCCAGCAGTTATGACGTAAGGGAAACAACCCGAGGCTACACCTTC. It is translated as CASSYDVRETTRGYTF.

The chain links TRBV7-9 to TRBJ1-2, with D possibly being TRBD1 (5 bases). The germline V gene has CDR1 SEHNR and CDR2 FQNEAQ (reference sequence). The CDR3 sequence is 14 residues long. V lost 7 bases to trimming and J lost 3 bases, with 15 bases between them. CDR3 bases: TGTGCCAGCATGCGGGGCAGATTTGACTATGGCTACACCTTC. Protein product: CASMRGRFDYGYTF.

J is TRBJ2-5 and V is TRBV4-1; D is perhaps TRBD1 (6 bases). Trimming took 1 base from V and 2 from J, leaving 11 bases between them. CDR1 MGHRA and CDR2 YSYEKL come from the germline V gene. The CDR3 has 15 residues. The CDR3 spells CASSQVGGQQETQYF. CDR3 sequence (DNA): TGCGCCAGCAGCCAAGTGGGTGGACAGCAAGAGACCCAGTACTTC.

The chain joins TRBV6-2 or TRBV6-3 to TRBJ2-2, with TRBD2 identical over 7 bases. The CDR3 covers 15 residues. The junction had 4 bases not matched to a gene; V was cut back by 3 bases and J by 3 bases. The germline CDR1 and CDR2 sequences are MNHEY and SVGEGT. In nucleotides, the CDR3 is TGTGCCAGCAGTTATTCGGGGAGGGACACCGGGGAGCTGTTTTTT. Its translation is CASSYSGRDTGELFF.

The CDR3 nucleotides read TGCGCCAGCACTAGGACTACCTCACAAGAGACCCAGTACTTC. It yields the protein CASTRTTSQETQYF. The V and J genes are TRBV5-1 and TRBJ2-5, with TRBD2 as a possible D gene (6 bases). The CDR3 sequence is 14 residues long. V lost 6 bases, J lost 2 bases, and 14 bases lay in between. In germline, CDR1 is SGHRS, CDR2 YFSETQ.

This sequence joins TRBV6-5 and TRBJ1-3; D not certain. Germline assignment: CDR1 MNHEY and CDR2 SVGAGI. The CDR3 covers 12 residues. Trimming stripped 8 bases from V and 4 bases from J, with 9 bases between. CDR3 in amino acids: CASQASGNTIYF. The CDR3 DNA reads as TGTGCCAGCCAGGCGTCCGGAAACACCATATATTTT.

The CDR3 DNA sequence: TGCAGTGCTAGACAGGATTCACCCCTCCACTTT. Protein product: CSARQDSPLHF. V and J are TRBV20-1 and TRBJ1-6, with D unresolved. V lost 2 bases and J 8 bases, leaving 4 bases between the germline ends. The length of the CDR3 is 11 residues. In germline, CDR1 is DFQATT, CDR2 SNEGSKA (reference sequence).

This rearrangement joins TRBV14 to TRBJ1-2; no clear D. This CDR3 has 13 residues. Germline assignment: CDR1 SGHDN and CDR2 FVKESK. The V end was cut by 4 bases, the J end by 0 bases, with 6 bases between. CDR3 in amino acids: CASSPLANYGYTF. The DNA for the CDR3 is TGTGCCAGCAGCCCACTAGCTAACTATGGCTACACCTTC. Variable domain in full (rest from reference TRBV14 and TRBJ1-2): EAGVTQFPSHSVIEKGQTVTLRCDPISGHDNLYWYRRVMGKEIKFLLHFVKESKQDESGMPNNRFLAERTGGTYSTLKVQPAELEDSGVYFCASSPLANYGYTFGSGTRLTVV.

The rearrangement links TRBV25-1 to TRBJ2-1; 12 nucleotides match TRBD2. Germline-derived CDR1 and CDR2 are MGHDK and SYGVNS. CDR3 length equals 15 residues. Trimming at V came to 3 bases and at J to 5 bases, leaving 2 bases not matched to a gene. This CDR3 is CASSEGLAGHNEQFF. As DNA, the CDR3 is TGTGCCAGCAGTGAGGGACTAGCGGGCCACAATGAGCAGTTCTTC.

The J gene is TRBJ2-3, the V gene TRBV5-8, with 8 bases aligning to TRBD2. V shed 6 bases, J shed 5 bases, and the junction held 11 bases outside the gene matches. Germline CDR1 reads SGHTS; CDR2 reads YDEGEE. The CDR3 sequence is 15 residues long. The CDR3 region is CASTHDGLAGDTQYF. The CDR3 DNA reads TGTGCCAGCACCCATGATGGACTAGCAGGAGATACGCAGTATTTT. Using reference TRBV5-8 and TRBJ2-3 for the parts outside the CDR3, the full variable domain is EAGVTQSPTHLIKTRGQQATLRCSPISGHTSVYWYQQALGLGLQFLLWYDEGEERNRGNFPPRFSGRQFPNYSSELNVNALELEDSALYLCASTHDGLAGDTQYFGPGTRLTVL.

This chain links TRBV5-1 with TRBJ1-1, with 10 bases matching TRBD1. Per the germline V gene, CDR1 is SGHRS and CDR2 is YFSETQ. The CDR3 is made up of 15 amino acids. V was pared by 0 bases and J by 5 bases, with 4 bases of the junction left unmatched. The CDR3 DNA reads TGCGCCAGCAGCTTGGGGACAGGGGGAGAAACTGAAGCTTTCTTT. Encoded protein: CASSLGTGGETEAFF.

The chain couples TRBV4-3 to TRBJ1-6; D ambiguous. CDR3 size: 18 residues. The germline CDR1 and CDR2 sequences are LGHNA and YSLEER. The V end lost 0 bases, the J end lost 0 bases, and 12 bases lay between the germline ends. This CDR3 is CASSQEGPPFSYNSPLHF. The CDR3 region has the DNA TGCGCCAGCAGCCAAGAAGGGCCCCCCTTCTCCTATAATTCACCCCTCCACTTT.

This sequence joins TRBV15 and TRBJ1-2; no definite D call. Germline V gene data show CDR1 as LNHNV and CDR2 as YYDKDF (reference sequence). Trimming cost V 0 bases and J 3 bases, with 5 bases left between them. The CDR3 length is 13 residues. The chain's CDR3 is CATSRERHYGYTF. CDR3 bases: TGTGCCACCAGCAGAGAAAGACACTATGGCTACACCTTC.

This chain joins TRBV5-6 and TRBJ2-1; D ambiguous. This CDR3 has 13 amino acids. Trimming removed 0 bases at V and 5 bases at J, with 6 bases between. Germline CDR1 reads SGHDT; CDR2 reads YYEEEE. CDR3 in amino acids: CASSLVGNNEQFF. Written as DNA, the CDR3 is TGTGCCAGCAGCTTGGTCGGTAACAATGAGCAGTTCTTC.

Comment on this clone: At the DNA level, this CDR3 is encoded by other sequences in the same sample as well. The V call is TRBV11-3, the J call TRBJ2-5, with D uncertain. Trimming took off 1 base at V and 2 bases at J, with 5 bases between the two ends. The V gene's germline CDR1 is SGHNT and CDR2 YENEEA. The length of the CDR3 is 13 residues. The CDR3: CASSLGRQETQYF. CDR3 nucleotides: TGTGCCAGCAGCTTAGGACGGCAAGAGACCCAGTACTTC.